This T cell receptor (beta chain) was sequenced during a study of cytomegalovirus exposure and HLA in healthy donors. At the level of the study: Roughly 170 million T cells yielded around 120 million unique TCR beta sequences in earlier analysis. Study results and limitations: A later analysis found common viral pathogens apparently linked to several of the most significant clusters. The study recorded some 160 TCR beta chains that were cytomegalovirus-associated. For TCR beta chains, V- and J-gene trimming was later linked to a missense DCLRE1C variant.

PCR amplification relied on 60 Vbeta primers (plus 13 Jbeta primers). Sequencing was performed with immunoSEQ multiplex PCR; in TCRdb, only in-frame clones are kept and a portion is missing. This sample contains around 120,000 clones. The CDR3 loop spans 16 amino acids. Germline CDR1 is SGHDT and CDR2 is YYEEEE. Trimming cost V 4 bases and J 6 bases; bases outside gene matches: 13. A remark on this clone: Antigen unknown.

Sample: PBMCs. This chain connects TRBV5-6 to TRBJ2-7; 10 bases map to TRBD1. This receptor was taken from a man aged 18 to 29 in good health and CMV-seronegative. The chain's CDR3 is CASSLTGGAWSFEQYF. CDR3 sequence (DNA): TGTGCCAGCAGCCTGACAGGGGGCGCCTGGTCGTTCGAGCAGTACTTC.